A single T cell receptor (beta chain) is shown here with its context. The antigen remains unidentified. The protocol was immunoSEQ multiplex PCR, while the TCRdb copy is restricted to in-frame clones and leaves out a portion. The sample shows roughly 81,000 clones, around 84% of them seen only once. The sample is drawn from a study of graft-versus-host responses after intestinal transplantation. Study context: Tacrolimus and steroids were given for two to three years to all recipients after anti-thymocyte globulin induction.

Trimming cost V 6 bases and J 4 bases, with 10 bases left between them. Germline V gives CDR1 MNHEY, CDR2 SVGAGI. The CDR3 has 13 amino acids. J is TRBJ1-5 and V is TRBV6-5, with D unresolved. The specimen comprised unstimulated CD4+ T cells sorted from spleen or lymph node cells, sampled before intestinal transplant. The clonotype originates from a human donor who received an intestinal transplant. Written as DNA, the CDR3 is TGTGCCAGCAGCCACACACAGAATCAGCCCCAGCATTTT. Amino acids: CASSHTQNQPQHF.